A single TCR beta chain is shown here with its context. Its antigen is not known. The data belong to a study of cytomegalovirus exposure and HLA in healthy donors. Findings of the study overall: V- and J-gene trimming of TCR beta was linked (in a later analysis) to a missense DCLRE1C variant. Cytomegalovirus association was listed for approximately 150 TCR beta chains.

Germline V gene sequence: CDR1 ENHRY, CDR2 SYGVKD. V lost 3 bases and J lost 1; bases outside the gene matches: 11. The CDR3 is 17 residues long. It was with 60 Vbeta and 13 Jbeta primers that the PCR ran. The data were produced by immunoSEQ multiplex PCR, yet TCRdb's version contains in-frame clones alone and is incomplete. The sample has approximately 170,000 clones, roughly 83% seen once. This TCR was sampled from a boy aged 2-9 years in good health and CMV-seronegative. Sequencing was carried out using PBMCs. The rearrangement uses TRBV10-3 and TRBJ2-7; TRBD1 matches at 8 bases. CDR3 DNA sequence: TGTGCCATCAGTGATGGCCAAGGACAGGGCTATTCCTACGAGCAGTACTTC. Protein sequence: CAISDGQGQGYSYEQYF.